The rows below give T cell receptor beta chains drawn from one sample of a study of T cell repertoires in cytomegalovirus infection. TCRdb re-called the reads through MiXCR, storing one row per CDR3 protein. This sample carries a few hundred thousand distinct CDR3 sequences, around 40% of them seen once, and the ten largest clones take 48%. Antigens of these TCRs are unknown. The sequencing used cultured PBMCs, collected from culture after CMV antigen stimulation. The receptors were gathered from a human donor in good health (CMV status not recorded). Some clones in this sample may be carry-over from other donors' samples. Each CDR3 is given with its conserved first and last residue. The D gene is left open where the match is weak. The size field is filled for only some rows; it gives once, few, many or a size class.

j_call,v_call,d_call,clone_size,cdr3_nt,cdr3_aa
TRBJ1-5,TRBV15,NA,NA,TGTGCCACCAGGGTAAGCAATCAGCCCCAGCATTTT,CATRVSNQPQHF
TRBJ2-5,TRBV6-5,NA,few,TGTGCCAGCGGGAGAACCCCTCAAGAGACCCAGTACTTC,CASGRTPQETQYF
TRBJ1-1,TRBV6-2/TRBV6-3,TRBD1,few,TGTGCCAGCAGTTCCCAGGGGGCAGCTGAAGCTTTCTTT,CASSSQGAAEAFF
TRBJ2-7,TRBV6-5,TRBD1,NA,TGTGCCAGCAGTCGACAGGGGACCCACGAGCAGTACTTC,CASSRQGTHEQYF
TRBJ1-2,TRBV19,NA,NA,TGTGCCACCCAGGCAGGGTGGAGCTATGGCTACACCTTC,CATQAGWSYGYTF
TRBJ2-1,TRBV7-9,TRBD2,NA,TGTGCCAGCCGACCGCGGGGATCCGGGGGGAATGAGCAGTTCTTC,CASRPRGSGGNEQFF
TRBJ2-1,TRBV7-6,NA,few,TGTGCCAGCAGCTCTACGGGAATTGGCTCCTACAATGAGCAGTTCTTC,CASSSTGIGSYNEQFF
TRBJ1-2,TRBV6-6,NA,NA,TGTGCCAGCAGCAGTCTGGGGAATGGCTACACCTTC,CASSSLGNGYTF
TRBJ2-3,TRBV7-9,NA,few,TGTGCCACCCTCCCTTCACGGCGCCCTCTAACAGATACGCAGTATTTT,CATLPSRRPLTDTQYF
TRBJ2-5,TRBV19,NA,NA,TGTGCCAGTACCCCCCGGGGGCGACGGGAGACCCAGTACTTC,CASTPRGRRETQYF
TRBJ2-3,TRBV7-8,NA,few,TGTGCCAGCAGCTTAGTTGGCGACTGGAGCACAGATACGCAGTATTTT,CASSLVGDWSTDTQYF
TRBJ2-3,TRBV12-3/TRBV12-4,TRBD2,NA,TGTGCCAGCGCAGCGGGGGGGATCACAGATACGCAGTATTTT,CASAAGGITDTQYF
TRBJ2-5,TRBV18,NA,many,TGTGCCAGCTCACCACCGGGGAAAGAGACCCAGTACTTC,CASSPPGKETQYF
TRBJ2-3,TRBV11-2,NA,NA,TGTGCCAGCAGCTTATGGGTCGGGCAGGGGTCAGATACGCAGTATTTT,CASSLWVGQGSDTQYF
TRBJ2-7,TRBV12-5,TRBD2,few,TGTGCTAGTGGTTTTGGGGGGGTGGGCGAGCAGTACTTC,CASGFGGVGEQYF
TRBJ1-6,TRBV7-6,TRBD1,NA,TGTGCCAGCAGCATTTCTCGGGGGACAGAAAACTCACCCCTCCACTTT,CASSISRGTENSPLHF
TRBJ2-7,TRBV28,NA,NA,TGTGCCAGCAGTTTGACACTCCCCGAGCAGTACTTC,CASSLTLPEQYF
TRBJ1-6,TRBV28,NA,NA,TGTGCCAGCACCCTAAGCTTGGATGTGGGCGCCTATAATTCACCCCTCCACTTT,CASTLSLDVGAYNSPLHF
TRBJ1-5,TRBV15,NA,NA,TGTGCCACCAGCTCCCCCTCCCGGGGAGGCAATCAGCCCCAGCATTTT,CATSSPSRGGNQPQHF
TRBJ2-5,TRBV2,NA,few,TGTGCCAGCAGTGGTAGCGGACAAGAGACCCAGTACTTC,CASSGSGQETQYF
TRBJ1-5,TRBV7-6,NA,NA,TGTGCCAGCAGGAAAAGAGGACAGCCCAATCAGCCCCAGCATTTT,CASRKRGQPNQPQHF
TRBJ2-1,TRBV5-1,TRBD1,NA,TGCGCCAGCAGCTTCCCGCCCCAGGGGGCTAAGAATGAGCAGTTCTTC,CASSFPPQGAKNEQFF
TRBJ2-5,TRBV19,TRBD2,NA,TGTGCCAGTAGTATCCAAGCGGGAGTTGGAGAGACCCAGTACTTC,CASSIQAGVGETQYF
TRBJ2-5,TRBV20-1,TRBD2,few,TGCAGTGCTCCTCAAACCTTCCCGGGACTAGCGGGAGGACCGTACCAAGAGACCCAGTACTTC,CSAPQTFPGLAGGPYQETQYF
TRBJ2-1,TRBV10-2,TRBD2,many,TGCGCCAGCAGTTCACTAGCGGTCTCCTACAATGAGCAGTTCTTC,CASSSLAVSYNEQFF
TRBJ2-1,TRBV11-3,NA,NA,TGTGCCAGCAGCTTAGGAGTTTTGCAGGGGAATGAGCAGTTCTTC,CASSLGVLQGNEQFF
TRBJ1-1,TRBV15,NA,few,TGTGCCACCAGCAGACTGGCTATGGGGAACACTGAAGCTTTCTTT,CATSRLAMGNTEAFF
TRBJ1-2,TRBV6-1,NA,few,TGTGCCAGCAGCCCCGGGGCCCGTTTCTTCCGGCATGGCTACACCTTC,CASSPGARFFRHGYTF
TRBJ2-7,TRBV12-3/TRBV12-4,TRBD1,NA,TGTGCCAGCAGGGGACAGGGGGAGGGCTACGAGCAGTACTTC,CASRGQGEGYEQYF
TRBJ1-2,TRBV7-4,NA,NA,TGTGCCAGCAGCCTGAGAGTGGGACGTCCTCCCTATGGCTACACCTTC,CASSLRVGRPPYGYTF
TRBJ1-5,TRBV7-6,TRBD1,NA,TGTGCCAGCAGCTTAGAGGGGGCCGGGGCCGGTCAGCCCCAGCATTTT,CASSLEGAGAGQPQHF
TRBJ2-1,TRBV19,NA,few,TGTGCCAGTAGTATCCAGGGCTTCTACAATGAGCAGTTCTTC,CASSIQGFYNEQFF
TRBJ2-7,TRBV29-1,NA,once,TGCAGCGCCGGGCTGAGCTCCTACGAGCAGTACTTC,CSAGLSSYEQYF
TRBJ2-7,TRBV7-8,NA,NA,TGTGCCAGCAGTCTCCGCGTGTTGCCGATCCGGGCCGAGCAGTACTTC,CASSLRVLPIRAEQYF
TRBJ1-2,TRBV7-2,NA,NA,TGTGCCAGCAGGAGGGGATTTGGCTACACCTTC,CASRRGFGYTF
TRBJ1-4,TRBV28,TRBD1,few,TGTGCCAGCAGGGTCGCAGGGGGCGACCAAGAAAAACTGTTTTTT,CASRVAGGDQEKLFF
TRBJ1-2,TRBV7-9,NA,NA,TGTGCCAGCAGCTTAGAAGTCAGGGACTATGGCTACACCTTC,CASSLEVRDYGYTF
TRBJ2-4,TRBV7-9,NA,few,TGTGCCAGCGCTATAGGCGGGTGGAACATTCAGTACTTC,CASAIGGWNIQYF
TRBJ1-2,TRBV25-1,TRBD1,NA,TGTGCCAGCAGTGGGGACAGGGGGGGTCTTGGCTACACCTTC,CASSGDRGGLGYTF
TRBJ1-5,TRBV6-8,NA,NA,TGTGCCAGCAGTGCCCTCCCTGACAGTAGCAATCAGCCCCAGCATTTT,CASSALPDSSNQPQHF
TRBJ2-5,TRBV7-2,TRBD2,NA,TGTGCCAGCAGCCCGACTAGCGGGAGGGCCCAAGAGACCCAGTACTTC,CASSPTSGRAQETQYF
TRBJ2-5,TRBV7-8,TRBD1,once,TGTGCCAGCAGCTTCGTCCCGGGACAGGGGCGGGGGGAGACCCAGTACTTC,CASSFVPGQGRGETQYF
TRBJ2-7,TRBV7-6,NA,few,TGTGCCAGCAGCTTGGGGGCCGGCCAGGGGGGGCACGAGCAGTACTTC,CASSLGAGQGGHEQYF
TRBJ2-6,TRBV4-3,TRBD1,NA,TGCGCCAGCAGCCAAGATCACAGGGGGGTTGGGGCCAACGTCCTGACTTTC,CASSQDHRGVGANVLTF
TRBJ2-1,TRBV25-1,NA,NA,TGTGCCAGCAGTGTCCTGGGGACCTCCTACAATGAGCAGTTCTTC,CASSVLGTSYNEQFF
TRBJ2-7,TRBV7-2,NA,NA,TGTGCCAGCAGGTCCGGGTTACAGATAGGCGAGCAGTACTTC,CASRSGLQIGEQYF